The sequence of this T cell receptor (beta chain) was determined in a study of immune evolution from preneoplasia to lung adenocarcinoma (dated by TCRdb to the early 2020s). With respect to the entire study: HLA loss of heterozygosity was observed in approximately 7%, 15% and 30% of AIS, MIA and ADC lesions, respectively, and was not observed in any AAH lesions. Immune contexture across lung adenocarcinoma precursors and invasive adenocarcinoma was profiled using immune gene expression, TCR sequencing and multiplex immunofluorescence. Resected precursor lesions (AAH, AIS, MIA) and invasive adenocarcinomas were compared with paired morphologically normal lung tissue. The sample size was set by how many specimens were available, not by a prior power calculation. The immune data were combined with whole exome sequencing and methylation data from the same cohort of nodules. The overall cohort comprised 53 patients with pulmonary nodules who underwent surgical resection. TCR sequencing data were obtained from 55 or so patients. The study reported that under 110 samples were used for TCR sequencing. POLYSOLVER was used to infer Class I HLA alleles from exome data, and LOHHLA was used to detect allele-specific HLA loss. The investigation overall reported the following: Top T cell clone frequencies were highest in normal lung and appeared to decrease progressively from AAH through AIS, MIA and invasive adenocarcinoma. The findings reflected association rather than direct causation, and larger cohorts with long-term follow-up and longitudinal biopsies were considered necessary. The highest T cell clonality was observed in KRAS-mutant nodules compared with EGFR-mutant or double wild-type lesions. Because all patients were from Japan and China, applicability to Western populations was uncertain. Normal lung showed the highest clonality, whereas later-stage lesions appeared to have higher T cell density and diversity but lower clonality.

The patients had resection in Japan or China between about 2014 and 2018. Two lung cancer pathologists independently reviewed H&E slides to confirm the histologic diagnosis of every case. Premalignant or tumor cells were enriched for nucleic acid extraction by macro-dissection performed after pathologic assessment. DNA was isolated from FFPE tissue using the AllPrep DNA/RNA FFPE Kit. TCR beta CDR3 regions were sequenced from DNA using the immunoSEQ hsTCRbeta Kit. As for the original processing: The ImmunoSEQ Analyzer was used to analyse the TCR sequencing data. T cell clonality was defined as 1 minus Pielou's evenness, as computed on productive rearrangements. To measure T cell diversity, the inverse Simpson index was applied to productive templates. T cell density was defined as TCR beta template counts normalized to usable DNA, with usable DNA estimated by amplification and sequencing of housekeeping genes. Two-sided Kruskal-Wallis tests were used to compare TCR metrics between histologic stages. TCRdb holds this immuneACCESS table with in-frame rearrangements only. Some clones are missing; in checked studies, unresolved V genes explain under half, and the rest has no known cause. V and J calls and clone size are as listed in that table; D and trimming were resolved from the DNA. The sample profile shows roughly 7,000 clones; 84% of them were found once. The ten most abundant clones make up 3% to 3.5% of the sample.

Turning to this clone: Its antigen is not yet known. The record has no base qualities; no much larger clone is one base away.

Measured from the cysteine to the phenylalanine, the CDR3 is 15 residues long. Only the CDR3 part of the read is kept: 45 bases, read in frame from the first base. For CDR1 and CDR2, the germline V gene lists SGHNT and YENEEA. Germline trimming amounts to 3 bases on V and 3 bases on J, with 4 as the count of junction bases outside the gene matches. Sequencing was performed on FFPE lung adenocarcinoma in situ tissue. What the cell subset or site label conveys for this sample: preinvasive adenocarcinoma in situ (AIS). The clonotype originates from a donor aged 70 or over with lung adenocarcinoma. The chain is encoded by TRBV11-3 joined to TRBJ1-5; TRBD1 fits 8 bases in the junction. The sequenced DNA: TGTGCCAGCAGCTTGGGACAGGATAACAATCAGCCCCAGCATTTT. Translated, it reads CASSLGQDNNQPQHF.